This TCR beta chain was retrieved from a study of blood T cell repertoires in COVID-19. V shed 5 bases and J 9 bases; nucleotides not matched to a gene: 13. CDR3 length: 15 residues. Germline values: CDR1 MNHEY, CDR2 SMNVEV (reference sequence). Here immunoSEQ multiplex PCR was the method, and the copy in TCRdb shows in-frame clones only, minus some. This sample carries about 130,000 clones, about 88% of them seen once, and the ten largest clones take less than 2.5%. The specimen was PBMCs or T cells enriched from blood (not recorded which). This sequence originates from a woman aged 50 to 60 who had recovered from COVID-19. This sequence joins TRBV27 and TRBJ2-1; TRBD2 agrees at 7 bases. CDR3 sequence: CASSPPVGLLIEQFF. The CDR3 bases are TGTGCCAGCAGTCCCCCGGTGGGACTACTTATTGAGCAGTTCTTC.